A single sample is the source of the 21 T cell receptor delta chains below, sequenced in a study of γδ T cells in repeated Plasmodium falciparum infection (dated by TCRdb to the early 2020s). For bulk TCR repertoire analysis, Vgamma9/Vdelta2+ and Vdelta2-negative gammadelta T cell populations were isolated by flow sorting from peripheral blood mononuclear cells. The library was made by multiplex PCR. Sequencing relied on an Illumina MiSeq. Clone calls in TCRdb were regenerated from the public reads with CATT, after which identical DNA sequences shared one row. The sample table shows roughly 86,000 delta-chain clones, and over 1.1% are seen once. Over 8% of the sample is held by the ten biggest clonotypes. Sequencing was done on a sample of gamma-delta T cells from blood. Receptor source: a pool of human donors (malaria-infected and uninfected, not separated).

This clone was counted ten times or more. The chain combines TRDV1 with TRDJ1, with TRDD3 matching 10 bases. The ends lost 1 base at V and 0 bases at J; junction bases unmatched: 20. The CDR3 length is 22 residues. Germline CDR1 reads TSWWSYY; CDR2 reads QGS. CDR3 nucleotides: TGTGCTCTTGGGGAACCTCGCTTCCTGACGTACTGGGGGATTTGGGACACCGATAAACTCATCTTT. This sequence encodes CALGEPRFLTYWGIWDTDKLIF.

In this sample, this clone turned up a few times. TCRdb has a much larger clone's protein, which differs at residue 18 from the translation of this DNA, likely because of a read error; what is shown is the protein translated from the DNA. J is TRDJ1 and V is TRDV1; 12 bases align to TRDD3. CDR1 and CDR2 from the germline V gene are TSWWSYY and QGS. The CDR3 is 22 residues long. The CDR3 protein is CALGVSYILVLGDTMYTNKLIF. The CDR3 bases are TGTGCTCTTGGGGTCTCCTACATTCTCGTACTGGGGGATACTATGTACACCAATAAACTCATCTTT.

This clone has more than one count but fewer than ten. A read error likely explains why the TCRdb protein, taken from a much larger clone, differs from this DNA's translation at residue 7; the protein shown is translated from the DNA. The chain carries TRDV1 and TRDJ1, with 7 nucleotides matching TRDD3. Assignment of the J gene here rests on matching the DNA to germline, because TCRdb gives none. This CDR3 has 19 residues. The V segment lost 1 base and the J segment 0 bases; nucleotides outside the gene matches: 14. CDR1 and CDR2 (germline): TSWWSYY, QGS. This CDR3 is CALGERLPSWGVYTDKLIF. The CDR3 coding sequence is TGTGCTCTTGGGGAACGGCTCCCCAGCTGGGGGGTTTACACCGATAAACTCATCTTT.

A remark on this clone: This DNA's translation differs at residue 6 from TCRdb's protein, which comes from a much larger clone; a read error is likely, and the protein shown is translated from the DNA. The chain recombines TRDV2 with TRDJ1, with 9 bases that match TRDD3. The J gene comes from matching the DNA to germline here; TCRdb lacks it. V was clipped by 3 bases and J by 4 bases; unmatched bases: 8. Germline V gene sequence: CDR1 GEAIGNYY, CDR2 EKD. The CDR3 is 15 amino acids. The CDR3 here is CACDQQGDTRDKLIF. CDR3 DNA sequence: TGTGCCTGTGACCAACAGGGGGATACCCGCGATAAACTCATCTTT.

This clone was picked up a small number of times. A much larger clone sits a single nucleotide away, making a read error possible. The same CDR3 arises from other DNA sequences in this sample as well. The chain recombines TRDV1 with TRDJ1; TRDD3 matches 11 bases. From germline, CDR1 is TSWWSYY and CDR2 QGS. The CDR3 contains 21 residues. The CDR3, as DNA: TGTGCTCTTGGGGGACCGACTTCCCTGTACTGGGGGATAGAGAACACCGATAAGCTCATCTTT. As protein: CALGGPTSLYWGIENTDKLIF.

In regard to this clone: TCRdb's protein, taken from a much larger clone, differs from this DNA's translation at residue 3, likely owing to a read error; the protein displayed comes from the DNA. The gene calls are TRDV3 and TRDJ1, with 12 nucleotides matching TRDD3. The J gene, left out of TCRdb, was set here by checking the DNA against germline. Trimming cost V 5 bases and J 0 bases; bases outside gene matches: 19. This CDR3 has 19 amino acids. Germline V gives CDR1 TVYSNPD, CDR2 GDNSRS (reference sequence). The CDR3 bases are TGTGCCCTCGACAAGCTGTACTGGGGGATACTGAGGGACACCGATAAACTCATCTTT. Protein sequence: CALDKLYWGILRDTDKLIF.

Points on this clone: The mismatch at residue 8 between this DNA's translation and the TCRdb protein of a much larger clone likely reflects a read error; the protein shown is translated from the DNA. V usage is TRDV1 and J usage is TRDJ1; D might be TRDD3 (6 bases). In germline, CDR1 is TSWWSYY, CDR2 QGS. The CDR3 contains 16 residues. V was clipped by 5 bases and J by 5 bases, with 21 bases between them. The CDR3: CALGLPRNGIEDKLIF. CDR3 DNA sequence: TGTGCTCTTGGGCTACCTAGGAATGGGATAGAAGATAAACTCATCTTT.

Comment on this clone: A far bigger clonotype differs at one base, so this is likely a read error. J is TRDJ1 and V is TRAV38-2/DV8; 10 nucleotides align to TRDD3. TCRdb supplies no J gene; here it was assigned by aligning the nucleotide sequence to germline. Per the germline V gene, CDR1 is TSESDYY and CDR2 is QEAYKQQN. The CDR3 sequence is 24 residues long. Losses at the gene ends were 5 bases for V and 0 bases for J; bases not matched to a gene: 31. The CDR3 nucleotides are TGTGCTTATAGAAGCCCGGAGGTTCCTATGCACTGGGGGATCGAGGGTGAGGACACCGATAAACTCATCTTT. Amino acids: CAYRSPEVPMHWGIEGEDTDKLIF.

In the case of this clone: TCRdb has a much larger clone's protein, which differs at residue 7 from the translation of this DNA, likely because of a read error; what is shown is the protein translated from the DNA. This CDR3 is also generated by other DNA sequences in the sample. This rearrangement joins TRDV2 to TRDJ2, with no clear D. Germline assignment: CDR1 GEAIGNYY and CDR2 EKD. This CDR3 has 14 amino acids. The CDR3 sequence: CACAPVTLTAQLFF. The DNA of the CDR3 is TGTGCCTGTGCCCCCGTTACCCTGACGGCACAACTCTTCTTT.

The table lists this clone with a few counts. Compared with germline, one end of the junction differs, possibly owing to a read error. This chain connects TRAV38-2/DV8 to TRDJ1; 8 bases fit TRDD3. Germline values: CDR1 TSESDYY, CDR2 QEAYKQQN. The CDR3 contains 13 residues. The CDR3 nucleotides read TGCTCCGGTGCTAAGGGATACGGAGATAAACTCATCTTT. Translating gives CSGAKGYGDKLIF.

There are a few counts of this clone. Only one base separates this from a far larger clonotype, so it likely reflects a read error. Other nucleotide sequences from this sample produce the same CDR3. V is TRDV1 and J is TRDJ1, with 13 bases matching TRDD3. TCRdb supplies no J gene; here it was assigned by aligning the nucleotide sequence to germline. V shed 3 bases, J shed 2 bases, and the junction held 15 bases outside the gene matches. In germline, CDR1 is TSWWSYY, CDR2 QGS. CDR3 length: 20 residues. CDR3 sequence (DNA): TGTGCTCTTGGGGAGCTGGCTCCTTACTGGGGGATACGGGGAACCGATAAACTCATCTTT. Protein product: CALGELAPYWGIRGTDKLIF.

In its sample, this clone was seen a few times. TCRdb's protein, taken from a much larger clone, differs from this DNA's translation at residue 7, likely owing to a read error; the protein displayed comes from the DNA. V gene TRDV3 combines with J gene TRDJ1, with D possibly TRDD3 on 6 matching bases. The CDR3 totals 12 residues. CDR1 is TVYSNPD, CDR2 GDNSRS, per germline (reference sequence). V dropped 2 bases and J dropped 5 bases, with 12 bases sitting between them. DNA of the CDR3: TGTGCCTTTGGGGGACCCGAGGATAAACTCATCTTT. Amino acid sequence: CAFGGPEDKLIF. Based on the CDR3 plus reference TRDV3 and TRDJ1, the full variable domain is CDKVTQSSPDQTVASGSEVVLLCTYDTVYSNPDLFWYRIRPDYSFQFVFYGDNSRSEGADFTQGRFSVKHILTQKAFHLVISPVRTEDSATYYCAFGGPEDKLIFGKGTRVTVEP.

This clone was found a few times. A far larger clone lies a single base away; this is likely a read error. Within the sample, other DNA sequences also encode this same CDR3. The chain couples TRDV1 to TRDJ1; D not certain. Germline V CDR1 and CDR2: TSWWSYY, QGS. The CDR3 sequence is 15 residues long. The germline V and J ends were trimmed by 4 bases and 0 bases, with 12 bases remaining between them. CDR3 sequence reads: CALGGHCFDTDKLIF. CDR3 nucleotides: TGTGCTCTTGGGGGGCACTGCTTTGACACCGATAAACTCATCTTT.

As concerns this clone: A far larger clone is off by one base, so a read error is likely. The same CDR3 can be traced to other DNA sequences in this sample. The rearrangement links TRDV2 to TRDJ2; 10 nucleotides match TRDD3. Since TCRdb gives no J gene, matching the DNA to germline was used here to assign it. The junction had 1 base not matched to a gene; V was cut back by 1 base and J by 3 bases. Germline V lookup: CDR1 GEAIGNYY, CDR2 EKD. CDR3 size: 15 residues. The CDR3 reads CACDTLGDMTAQLFF. The CDR3 coding sequence is TGTGCCTGTGACACGCTGGGGGATATGACAGCACAACTCTTCTTT.

This clone was counted a few times. The protein TCRdb gives is from a much larger clone and does not agree with this DNA's translation at residue 3, likely a read error; the protein shown here comes from the DNA. V is TRDV1 and J is TRDJ1, with 11 nucleotides matching TRDD3. The J gene was missing in TCRdb and was found by matching the end of the DNA to germline. The CDR3 consists of 22 residues. CDR1 and CDR2 from the germline V gene are TSWWSYY and QGS. V lost 10 bases and J lost 4; bases outside the gene matches: 32. The CDR3 coding sequence is TGTGCTCCCCATTCCTCTAGTCTTCCTAGCTGGGGGATACTCCCTCGGGTCGATAAACTCATCTTT. As protein: CAPHSSSLPSWGILPRVDKLIF.

This clone was detected many times. The chain joins TRDV2 to TRDJ2; tentative D call: TRDD3 (6 bases). Germline matching of the DNA provided the J gene here, since TCRdb leaves it blank. Per the germline V gene, CDR1 is GEAIGNYY and CDR2 is EKD. The CDR3 covers 18 residues. Between the trimmed V and J ends, which lost 2 bases and 0 bases, there was a span of 18 bases. The CDR3 nucleotides are TGTGCCTGTGACAAGGTACTGGGCGAACCGGCTTTGACAGCACAACTCTTCTTT. It is translated as CACDKVLGEPALTAQLFF.

CDR3 DNA: TGTGCTCTTGGGGAACTCACTTCACGTTGGGGGATACTCCTCTCGTACACCGATAAACTCATCTTT. Translated, it gives CALGELTSRWGILLSYTDKLIF. The gene calls are TRDV1 and TRDJ1; 10 bases align to TRDD3. The J gene comes from matching the DNA to germline here; TCRdb lacks it. This CDR3 comprises 22 residues. J was trimmed by 0 bases and V by 0 bases; bases with no gene match: 19. CDR1 and CDR2 from the germline V gene are TSWWSYY and QGS.

This clone rates as medium-sized. Other DNA sequences in this specimen translate into the identical CDR3. The chain's CDR3 is CALGDRPFYTDKLIF. The CDR3, as DNA: TGTGCTCTTGGGGATAGACCCTTCTACACCGATAAACTCATCTTT. The chain has TRDV1 and TRDJ1; D might be TRDD2 (5 bases). This CDR3 has 15 residues. The V and J ends lost 3 bases and 0 bases respectively, with 11 bases between them. Germline V gene lookup returns CDR1 TSWWSYY and CDR2 QGS.

This clone is labeled medium-sized. Within the sample, other DNA sequences also encode this same CDR3. V and J are TRDV2 and TRDJ1; the match to TRDD3 covers 11 bases. With V trimmed by 0 bases and J by 3 bases, 11 bases remained unmatched. This CDR3 contains 18 residues. Germline CDR1 and CDR2: GEAIGNYY and EKD. The DNA for the CDR3 is TGTGCCTGTGACACCTTGGTGGGGGATACGCGGCGTGCCGATAAACTCATCTTT. Its protein product is CACDTLVGDTRRADKLIF.

This clone was counted a few times. TCRdb assigns this DNA the protein of a much larger clone, which departs from its translation at residue 4; this likely reflects a read error, and the protein shown comes from translating the DNA. This sequence joins TRDV2 and TRDJ1; TRDD3 aligns across 10 bases. No J segment appears in TCRdb, so it was assigned here by matching the sequence to germline. The germline CDR1 and CDR2 sequences are GEAIGNYY and EKD. V was pared by 5 bases and J by 3 bases, with 23 bases of the junction left unmatched. The CDR3 is 20 amino acids. CDR3 sequence reads: CACAPISGGGIRELADKLIF. In DNA, the CDR3 is TGTGCCTGTGCCCCAATCAGCGGCGGGGGGATACGCGAATTGGCCGATAAACTCATCTTT.

The table lists this clone with a few counts. TCRdb attributes to this sequence the protein of a much larger clone, which differs from the DNA translation at residue 9; a read error is likely, and the protein displayed is translated from the DNA. The chain carries TRDV2 and TRDJ1; 10 bases align to TRDD3. Since TCRdb gives no J gene, matching the DNA to germline was used here to assign it. This CDR3 region has 16 residues. Germline lookup yields CDR1 GEAIGNYY and CDR2 EKD. Germline trimming cut 1 base from V and 8 bases from J; bases unmatched to any gene: 12. For the CDR3, the DNA is TGTGCCTGTGACACACTGGGGGATGCGGATAAAGGGAAACTCATCTTT. Protein: CACDTLGDADKGKLIF.